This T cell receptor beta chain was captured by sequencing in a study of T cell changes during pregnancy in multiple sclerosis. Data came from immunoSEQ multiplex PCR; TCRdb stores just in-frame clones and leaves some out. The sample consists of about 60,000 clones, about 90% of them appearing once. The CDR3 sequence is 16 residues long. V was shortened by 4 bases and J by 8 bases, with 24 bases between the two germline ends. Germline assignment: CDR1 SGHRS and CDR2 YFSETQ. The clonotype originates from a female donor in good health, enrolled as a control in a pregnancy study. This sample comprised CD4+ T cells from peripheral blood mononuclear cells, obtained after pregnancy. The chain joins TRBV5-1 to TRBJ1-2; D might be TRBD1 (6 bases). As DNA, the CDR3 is TGCGCCAGCAGCCTCCTAAGCGGGACAAGGTTTGGAGGCTACACCTTC. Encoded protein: CASSLLSGTRFGGYTF. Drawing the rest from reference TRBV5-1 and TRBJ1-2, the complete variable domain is KAGVTQTPRYLIKTRGQQVTLSCSPISGHRSVSWYQQTPGQGLQFLFEYFSETQRNKGNFPGRFSGRQFSNSRSEMNVSTLELGDSALYLCASSLLSGTRFGGYTFGSGTRLTVV.